These 24 T cell receptor beta chains were sequenced from one sample in a study of blood T cell repertoires in COVID-19. Assay used: immunoSEQ multiplex PCR; TCRdb lists only in-frame clones, some missing. This sample has under 200,000 clones; around four fifths occur once, and the top ten carry more than 5%. Source material: peripheral blood. The receptors stem from a woman aged 25-40 years with acute or convalescent COVID-19.

This chain joins TRBV29-1 and TRBJ1-4, with 9 bases aligning to TRBD1. This CDR3 contains 12 residues. Germline values: CDR1 SQVTM, CDR2 ANQGSEA. Losses at the gene ends were 7 bases for V and 6 bases for J; bases not matched to a gene: 3. CDR3 sequence (DNA): TGCAGCGGGGGGGACAGGGATGAAAAACTGTTTTTT. It translates to CSGGDRDEKLFF.

The chain couples TRBV7-9 to TRBJ1-1, with TRBD1 matching over 7 bases. From germline, CDR1 is SEHNR and CDR2 FQNEAQ (reference sequence). With 4 bases clipped from V and 8 bases from J, the junction kept 7 bases outside the gene matches. The CDR3 is made up of 13 amino acids. The chain's CDR3 is CASSSPDRAEAFF. CDR3 nucleotide sequence: TGTGCCAGCAGCTCTCCTGACAGGGCAGAAGCTTTCTTT.

This clone was picked up a small number of times. The gene calls are TRBV5-8 and TRBJ1-4; 7 bases fit TRBD1. The length of the CDR3 is 15 residues. Germline values: CDR1 SGHTS, CDR2 YDEGEE. With V trimmed by 4 bases and J by 7 bases, 10 bases remained unmatched. The CDR3 DNA reads TGTGCCAGCAGCCGGAAGACAGGGTGGGGTGAAAAACTGTTTTTT. Translation: CASSRKTGWGEKLFF.

This clone was observed once. The chain has TRBV6-2 or TRBV6-3 and TRBJ2-3; tentative D call: TRBD2 (5 bases). V gave up 6 bases and J gave up 4 bases, with 14 bases separating them. This CDR3 spans 14 amino acids. Germline V lookup: CDR1 MNHEY, CDR2 SVGEGT. As DNA, the CDR3 is TGTGCCAGCAGCCTTACTTTACTAGCAGATACGCAGTATTTT. It yields the protein CASSLTLLADTQYF.

CDR3 sequence reads: CASSLGQETYEQYF. As DNA, the CDR3 is TGTGCCAGCAGCTTGGGACAGGAAACCTACGAGCAGTACTTC. The rearrangement uses TRBV13 and TRBJ2-7; 8 nucleotides align to TRBD1. CDR3 length equals 14 residues. CDR1 is PRHDT and CDR2 is FYEKMQ in the germline V gene (reference sequence). V dropped 3 bases and J dropped 2; count of bases not matched to a gene: 3. Filled out from reference TRBV13 and TRBJ2-7, the complete variable domain reads AAGVIQSPRHLIKEKRETATLKCYPIPRHDTVYWYQQGPGQDPQFLISFYEKMQSDKGSIPDRFSAQQFSDYHSELNMSSLELGDSALYFCASSLGQETYEQYFGPGTRLTVT.

The chain joins TRBV28 to TRBJ1-2; D perhaps matches TRBD1 (6 bases). V dropped 8 bases and J dropped 5 bases, with 24 bases sitting between them. CDR1 is MDHEN and CDR2 is SYDVKM in the germline V gene. The CDR3 length is 16 residues. CDR3 sequence (DNA): TGTGCCAGCGGGAGGGGGGACGTAGGAAATATATATGGCTACACCTTC. Its protein is CASGRGDVGNIYGYTF.

The gene calls are TRBV25-1 and TRBJ1-1; TRBD1 might be the D (5 bases). The CDR3 has 15 amino acids. Germline lookup yields CDR1 MGHDK and CDR2 SYGVNS. The V and J ends lost 1 base and 5 bases respectively, with 14 bases between them. The CDR3 loop reads CASSEFTGRWTEAFF. CDR3 DNA: TGTGCCAGCAGTGAATTCACAGGCCGGTGGACTGAAGCTTTCTTT. Together with reference TRBV25-1 and TRBJ1-1, the CDR3 gives the full variable domain: EADIYQTPRYLVIGTGKKITLECSQTMGHDKMYWYQQDPGMELHLIHYSYGVNSTEKGDLSSESTVSRIRTEHFPLTLESARPSHTSQYLCASSEFTGRWTEAFFGQGTRLTVV.

This sequence joins TRBV5-1 and TRBJ2-3; TRBD2 matches 7 bases. The trim removed 1 base at V and 4 bases at J, leaving 3 bases unmatched. The CDR3 runs 14 residues. The germline CDR1 and CDR2 sequences are SGHRS and YFSETQ. CDR3 protein: CASSLREAPDTQYF. CDR3 nucleotides: TGCGCCAGCAGCTTGCGGGAGGCCCCAGATACGCAGTATTTT.

This clone occurred a few times. This chain joins TRBV2 and TRBJ2-1, with TRBD2 identical over 11 bases. This CDR3 region has 14 residues. After removal of 5 bases from V and 10 bases from J, the junction contained 7 bases not matched to a gene. Germline V gene data show CDR1 as SNHLY and CDR2 as FYNNEI. The CDR3: CASSLTSGVGEQFF. CDR3 nucleotides: TGTGCCAGCAGTCTGACTAGCGGGGTCGGCGAGCAGTTCTTC.

The chain employs TRBV27 and TRBJ1-1; a weak D match, TRBD1 (5 bases). The CDR3 is 17 amino acids. Per germline, CDR1 MNHEY and CDR2 SMNVEV (reference sequence). V was pared by 5 bases and J by 3 bases, with 22 bases between. The CDR3 DNA sequence: TGTGCCAGCAGTAGAATTACGGCAGGGCCCTTCGACACTGAAGCTTTCTTT. This translates into CASSRITAGPFDTEAFF.

The gene calls are TRBV7-8 and TRBJ2-5; D may be TRBD1 (5 bases). Per the germline V gene, CDR1 is SGHVS and CDR2 is FQNEAQ. Deletions cut 5 bases from V and 7 bases from J, with 14 bases between. The CDR3 is 13 amino acids. CDR3 region: CASSPGPYLTQYF. As DNA, the CDR3 is TGTGCCAGCAGCCCAGGGCCCTATTTGACCCAGTACTTC.

The chain combines TRBV30 with TRBJ1-2; D uncertain. The germline V gene has CDR1 GTSNPN and CDR2 SVGIG (reference sequence). The CDR3 spans 13 residues. V was shortened by 2 bases and J by 12 bases, with 19 bases between the two germline ends. CDR3 sequence reads: CAWSTPPHSGNTF. CDR3 nucleotide sequence: TGTGCCTGGAGTACCCCCCCTCACAGCGGGAACACCTTC.

As regards this clone: The sample contains more than one DNA sequence encoding this CDR3. The chain combines TRBV7-2 with TRBJ1-2, with TRBD1 matching over 8 bases. This CDR3 is built from 15 residues. V lost 3 bases, J lost 0 bases, and 3 bases stayed unmatched. Germline CDR1 reads SGHTA; CDR2 reads FQGNSA. The DNA for the CDR3 is TGTGCCAGCAGCTTGTGGACAGGGACTAACTATGGCTACACCTTC. This gives the protein CASSLWTGTNYGYTF.

This chain joins TRBV28 and TRBJ1-1; possibly TRBD1 for D (6 bases). The CDR3 extends over 18 amino acids. Trimming cost V 8 bases and J 1 base, with 26 bases left between them. The germline V gene has CDR1 MDHEN and CDR2 SYDVKM. CDR3 residues: CASRTGSKRGSWNTEAFF. The CDR3 nucleotides are TGTGCCAGCCGAACCGGGTCGAAGAGGGGGTCGTGGAACACTGAAGCTTTCTTT.

The V call is TRBV3-1 (or the pseudogene TRBV3-2), the J call TRBJ1-2, with D possibly TRBD1 on 6 matching bases. The V and J ends lost 2 bases and 0 bases respectively, with 10 bases between them. The CDR3 has 15 residues. The germline gives CDR1 LGHDT, CDR2 YNNKEL (reference sequence). CDR3 DNA: TGTGCCAGCAGCCAACGTAACAGGGCTAACTATGGCTACACCTTC. Protein sequence: CASSQRNRANYGYTF.

The chain recombines TRBV5-4 with TRBJ2-7; 9 bases line up with TRBD1. Germline V lookup: CDR1 SGHNT, CDR2 YYREEE (reference sequence). The V segment lost 4 bases and the J segment 6 bases; nucleotides outside the gene matches: 8. This CDR3 region has 14 residues. The CDR3 region has the DNA TGTGCCAGCAGCCCCGGACAGGGGCTAGGCGAGCAGTACTTC. This encodes CASSPGQGLGEQYF. Variable domain in full (rest from reference TRBV5-4 and TRBJ2-7): ETGVTQSPTHLIKTRGQQVTLRCSSQSGHNTVSWYQQALGQGPQFIFQYYREEENGRGNFPPRFSGLQFPNYSSELNVNALELDDSALYLCASSPGQGLGEQYFGPGTRLTVT.

The rearrangement links TRBV7-2 to TRBJ2-1; 9 nucleotides match TRBD1. Germline CDR1 and CDR2: SGHTA and FQGNSA. The CDR3 spans 15 residues. Trimming cost V 5 bases and J 8 bases; bases outside gene matches: 10. The CDR3 nucleotides are TGTGCCAGCAGCAATGACAGGGGGAATGTCGATGAGCAGTTCTTC. This codes for CASSNDRGNVDEQFF.

A word on this clone: One end of the junction is discordant with germline, which a read error may explain. The same CDR3 also results from other DNA sequences found in this sample. This chain links TRBV4-1 with TRBJ2-3; the match to TRBD2 covers 14 bases. From germline, CDR1 is MGHRA and CDR2 YSYEKL. This CDR3 contains 18 residues. The CDR3, as DNA: TGCGCCAGTAGCCCCTCTGGACTAGCGGGAGGTGGGGCAGATACGCAGTATTTT. The encoded protein is CASSPSGLAGGGADTQYF.

This clone was recorded once. This chain joins TRBV29-1 and TRBJ1-1; D gene ambiguous. The ends were cut back, 3 bases at V and 1 base at J, with 12 bases in the middle. In germline, CDR1 is SQVTM, CDR2 ANQGSEA. The CDR3 spans 14 residues. The CDR3 coding sequence is TGCAGCGTTGATACCACAACCTCGAACACTGAAGCTTTCTTT. Translating gives CSVDTTTSNTEAFF.

The chain recombines TRBV7-3 with TRBJ1-1; possibly TRBD1 for D (5 bases). The CDR3 extends over 13 amino acids. From germline, CDR1 is SGHTA and CDR2 FQGTGA. Trimming stripped 5 bases from V and 5 bases from J, with 12 bases between. This CDR3 reads CASSRGTGTEAFF. The CDR3 DNA is TGTGCCAGCAGCCGCGGGACGGGGACTGAAGCTTTCTTT.

This clone came up once. The V gene is TRBV6-6, the J gene TRBJ2-1; 8 nucleotides agree with TRBD2. J gave up 9 bases and V 5 bases, and 6 bases lay outside the gene matches. This CDR3 spans 13 amino acids. Per the germline V gene, CDR1 is MNHNY and CDR2 is SVGAGI (reference sequence). The CDR3 here is CASSPGGRGEQFF. The DNA of the CDR3 is TGTGCCAGCAGTCCGGGAGGGCGGGGTGAGCAGTTCTTC.

V and J are TRBV15 and TRBJ2-1; 8 positions match TRBD1. CDR3 length: 14 amino acids. Germline lookup yields CDR1 LNHNV and CDR2 YYDKDF (reference sequence). The ends lost 6 bases at V and 3 bases at J; junction bases unmatched: 4. The CDR3 DNA is TGTGCCACCAGACCAGGGGGCGACTACAATGAGCAGTTCTTC. This translates into CATRPGGDYNEQFF.

The gene calls are TRBV9 and TRBJ1-3, with 10 bases identical to TRBD1. V was pared by 4 bases and J by 2 bases, with 9 bases of the junction left unmatched. This CDR3 is built from 17 residues. Per germline, CDR1 SGDLS and CDR2 YYNGEE. The CDR3 region is CASSLSQGQGTGNTIYF. In nucleotides, the CDR3 is TGTGCCAGCAGCCTTTCGCAGGGACAGGGGACTGGAAACACCATATATTTT.

The chain joins TRBV19 to TRBJ2-1, with TRBD2 matching over 13 bases. From germline, CDR1 is LNHDA and CDR2 SQIVND (reference sequence). V was clipped by 6 bases and J by 9 bases; unmatched bases: 5. This CDR3 spans 14 amino acids. The CDR3 sequence is CASSGLAGVGEQFF. In nucleotides, the CDR3 is TGTGCCAGTAGCGGACTAGCGGGAGTGGGTGAGCAGTTCTTC.